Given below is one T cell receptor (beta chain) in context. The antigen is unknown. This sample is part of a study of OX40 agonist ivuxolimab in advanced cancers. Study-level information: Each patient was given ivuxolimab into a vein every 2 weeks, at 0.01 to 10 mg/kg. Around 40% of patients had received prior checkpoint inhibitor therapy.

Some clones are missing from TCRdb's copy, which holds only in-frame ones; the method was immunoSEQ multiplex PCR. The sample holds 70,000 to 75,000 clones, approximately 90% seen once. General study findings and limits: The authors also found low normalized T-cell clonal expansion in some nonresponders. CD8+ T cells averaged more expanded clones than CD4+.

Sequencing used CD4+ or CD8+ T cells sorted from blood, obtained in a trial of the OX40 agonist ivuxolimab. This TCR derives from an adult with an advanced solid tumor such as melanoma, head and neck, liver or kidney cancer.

The CDR3: CASSDRDNEKLFF. For the CDR3, the DNA is TGTGCCAGCAGTGACAGGGATAATGAAAAACTGTTTTTT. J is TRBJ1-4 and V is TRBV28; 7 bases line up with TRBD1. Looked up from germline, CDR1 is MDHEN and CDR2 is SYDVKM. The CDR3 sequence is 13 residues long. V trimming: 5 bases; J trimming: 4 bases; junction bases outside the gene matches: 1.